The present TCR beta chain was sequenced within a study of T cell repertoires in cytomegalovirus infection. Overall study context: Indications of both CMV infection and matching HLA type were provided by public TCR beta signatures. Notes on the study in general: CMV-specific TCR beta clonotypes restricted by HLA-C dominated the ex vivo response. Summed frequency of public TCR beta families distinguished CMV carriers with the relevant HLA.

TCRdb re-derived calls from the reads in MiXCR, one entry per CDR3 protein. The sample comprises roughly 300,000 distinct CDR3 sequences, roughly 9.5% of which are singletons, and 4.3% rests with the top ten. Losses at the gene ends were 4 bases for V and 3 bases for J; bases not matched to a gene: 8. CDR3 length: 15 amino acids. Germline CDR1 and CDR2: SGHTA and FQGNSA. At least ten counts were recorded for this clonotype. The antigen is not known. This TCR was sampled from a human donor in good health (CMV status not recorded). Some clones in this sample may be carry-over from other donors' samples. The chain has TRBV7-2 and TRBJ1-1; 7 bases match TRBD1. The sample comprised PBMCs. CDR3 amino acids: CASSYGAGGYTEAFF. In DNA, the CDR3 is TGTGCCAGCAGCTATGGCGCAGGGGGATACACTGAAGCTTTCTTT.